The rows below give T cell receptor beta chains drawn from one sample of a study of early T cells in non-severe SARS-CoV-2 infection. TCRdb independently ran MiXCR on the 5' RACE reads; one entry per CDR3 protein. The repertoire has under 70,000 distinct CDR3 sequences, approximately 6.1% of them found once; the top ten carry approximately 3.6%. This specimen was whole blood, taken at baseline. The receptor source for this set is an adult who was a healthcare worker with PCR-confirmed SARS-CoV-2 infection or an uninfected control (not recorded which). CDR3s include the opening cysteine and the closing phenylalanine or tryptophan. D genes are given only for firm matches. Expanded clones get a size class; other rows say once, few or many, or leave the size out.

>TRBJ1-3|TRBV13|many|NA
CASSPASGNTIYF
TGTGCCAGCAGCCCCGCCTCTGGAAACACCATATATTTT
>TRBJ2-1|TRBV28|few|NA
CASSSNGQGWWQATNEQFF
TGTGCCAGCAGTTCCAATGGGCAGGGTTGGTGGCAGGCGACCAATGAGCAGTTCTTC
>TRBJ1-2|TRBV2|many|NA
CASSPDSNYGYTF
TGTGCCAGCAGCCCCGACAGTAACTATGGCTACACCTTC
>TRBJ2-3|TRBV6-2/TRBV6-3|few|TRBD2
CASSTGLAGHTQYF
TGTGCCAGCAGTACGGGACTAGCGGGACATACGCAGTATTTT
>TRBJ1-1|TRBV2|NA|NA
CASRGGSVNTEAFF
TGTGCCAGCAGAGGGGGGTCGGTGAACACTGAAGCTTTCTTT
>TRBJ2-3|TRBV25-1|NA|TRBD1
CASSDPTGDGDTQYF
TGTGCCAGCAGTGACCCGACAGGGGATGGAGATACGCAGTATTTT
>TRBJ2-3|TRBV7-2|many|TRBD2
CASSFHSLVGLAGRTDTQYF
TGTGCCAGCAGCTTCCATTCTTTGGTGGGACTAGCGGGGCGCACAGATACGCAGTATTTT
>TRBJ2-7|TRBV19|NA|NA
CASSIDQAVRLPYEQYF
TGTGCCAGTAGTATAGACCAGGCCGTCCGCCTGCCCTACGAGCAGTACTTC
>TRBJ2-4|TRBV3-1|NA|TRBD1
CASSPGQGTLAKNIQYF
TGTGCCAGCAGCCCGGGACAGGGGACCTTAGCCAAAAACATTCAGTACTTC
>TRBJ2-5|TRBV6-6|few|NA
CASRRGGMNQETQYF
TGTGCCAGCAGAAGGGGCGGAATGAACCAAGAGACCCAGTACTTC
>TRBJ1-5|TRBV28|many|NA
CASSLTSYSNQPQHF
TGTGCCAGCAGTTTGACGTCTTATAGCAATCAGCCCCAGCATTTT
>TRBJ2-7|TRBV3-1|NA|NA
CASSHRAGATYEQYF
TGTGCCAGCAGCCATAGGGCAGGAGCGACCTACGAGCAGTACTTC
>TRBJ2-1|TRBV10-2|many|TRBD1
CASSESTRDREQFF
TGCGCCAGCAGTGAGTCGACTCGGGACAGAGAGCAGTTCTTC
>TRBJ2-1|TRBV5-6|many|NA
CASSLWRDEQFF
TGTGCCAGCAGCCTCTGGCGGGATGAGCAGTTCTTC
>TRBJ1-1|TRBV11-2|many|NA
CASSYRVGGTEAFF
TGTGCCAGCAGCTACAGGGTCGGGGGCACTGAAGCTTTCTTT
>TRBJ2-1|TRBV7-6|many|NA
CASSSFPYYNEQFF
TGTGCCAGCAGCTCCTTCCCGTATTACAATGAGCAGTTCTTC
>TRBJ1-6|TRBV12-3/TRBV12-4|many|NA
CASSPGDYNSPLHF
TGTGCCAGCAGCCCAGGGGATTATAATTCACCCCTCCACTTT
>TRBJ2-2|TRBV20-1|NA|NA
CSASGTYIGELFF
TGCAGTGCTAGCGGGACCTACATCGGGGAGCTGTTTTTT
>TRBJ2-1|TRBV18|few|TRBD2
CASSPRTSGSIGEQFF
TGTGCCAGCTCACCAAGGACTAGCGGGAGTATCGGTGAGCAGTTCTTC
>TRBJ1-2|TRBV27|many|NA
CASSSHRVPLRGYTF
TGTGCCAGCAGTTCCCATCGGGTCCCCTTGAGGGGCTACACCTTC
>TRBJ1-3|TRBV2|few|NA
CASSVEGTRNTIYF
TGTGCCAGCAGTGTCGAGGGTACAAGAAACACCATATATTTT
>TRBJ1-1|TRBV20-1|NA|TRBD1
CSARRTGGRTEAFF
TGCAGTGCTAGAAGGACAGGGGGCAGAACTGAAGCTTTCTTT
>TRBJ2-1|TRBV10-2|few|NA
CASSEVRSSEQFF
TGCGCCAGCAGTGAGGTCCGCAGTTCGGAGCAGTTCTTC
>TRBJ2-3|TRBV18|many|TRBD2
CASSPTSGTGYTAQYF
TGTGCCAGCTCACCGACTAGCGGAACCGGGTATACGGCGCAGTATTTT
>TRBJ1-2|TRBV20-1|NA|NA
CSASPDTPYGYTF
TGCAGTGCTAGCCCGGACACACCATATGGCTACACCTTC
>TRBJ1-5|TRBV2|many|NA
CASNRDTNQPQHF
TGTGCCAGCAATAGAGACACCAATCAGCCCCAGCATTTT
>TRBJ2-1|TRBV5-6|many|TRBD1
CASSSAGTVYNEQFF
TGTGCCAGCAGCTCCGCCGGGACAGTCTACAATGAGCAGTTCTTC
>TRBJ2-2|TRBV7-9|many|TRBD2
CASSTRTSGPTGELFF
TGTGCCAGCAGCACTAGGACTAGCGGGCCCACCGGGGAGCTGTTTTTT
>TRBJ2-7|TRBV3-1|few|TRBD2
CASSHSGRATFGGNYEQYF
TGTGCCAGCAGCCATAGCGGGAGGGCCACCTTCGGAGGCAACTACGAGCAGTACTTC
>TRBJ2-6|TRBV12-3/TRBV12-4|NA|NA
CASRPDIMSVYAGANVLTF
TGTGCCAGCAGGCCGGACATAATGTCGGTATATGCTGGGGCCAACGTCCTGACTTTC
>TRBJ2-3|TRBV20-1|many|NA
CSARAHMSTDTQYF
TGCAGTGCTAGAGCCCACATGTCTACAGATACGCAGTATTTT
>TRBJ2-3|TRBV25-1|many|TRBD1
CASSDGTGDTQYF
TGTGCCAGCAGTGACGGGACAGGAGATACGCAGTATTTT
>TRBJ2-1|TRBV29-1|NA|NA
CSVEAGYSYNEQFF
TGCAGCGTTGAGGCAGGCTACTCCTACAATGAGCAGTTCTTC
>TRBJ1-2|TRBV5-1|NA|NA
CASSLGFEQAYGYTF
TGCGCCAGCAGCTTGGGTTTCGAACAGGCCTATGGCTACACCTTC
>TRBJ1-5|TRBV6-6|many|NA
CASSPYPEGGRNQPQHF
TGTGCCAGCAGTCCATACCCAGAGGGGGGACGCAATCAGCCCCAGCATTTT
>TRBJ2-2|TRBV4-3|many|TRBD1
CASSLDRATGELFF
TGCGCCAGCAGCCTTGACAGGGCCACCGGGGAGCTGTTTTTT
>TRBJ2-3|TRBV27|few|TRBD1
CASSRVYRGLVTDTQYF
TGTGCCAGCAGCCGGGTATACAGGGGGTTAGTCACAGATACGCAGTATTTT